This TCR beta chain was sequenced in a study of cytomegalovirus exposure and HLA in healthy donors. Overall study context: Ancestry clustering placed around four fifths of about 400 genotyped donors in the Caucasian-associated cluster.

V gave up 0 bases and J gave up 6 bases, with 12 bases separating them. There are 15 residues in the CDR3. CDR1 and CDR2 from the germline V gene are SSHAT and FNYEAQ (reference sequence). A multiplex PCR was run with 60 Vbeta primers and 13 Jbeta primers. Generated by immunoSEQ multiplex PCR, the TCRdb table keeps only in-frame clones and is missing some. The table lists tens of thousands of clones, roughly 72% of them singletons, with about 9.7% in the top ten. Regarding the study as a whole: In an earlier analysis, productive rearrangement rates for most beta V segments clustered near 87% or 30%.

This clone was recorded once. What it binds is unknown. The sequence was collected from a woman aged 45-59 years in good health and CMV-seronegative. The chain combines TRBV7-7 with TRBJ2-1; D is perhaps TRBD2 (5 bases). Sequencing was carried out using PBMCs. As DNA, the CDR3 is TGTGCCAGCAGCTTAGCGTTGGCGGGCCCCAATGAGCAGTTCTTC. It encodes CASSLALAGPNEQFF.